These 21 T cell receptor beta chains were all obtained from the same sample, sequenced in a study of T cells in Graves' hyperthyroidism and ophthalmopathy. From RNA transcripts, TCR beta CDR3 regions were amplified. Researchers ran a first-round RT-PCR on the TCR CDR3 using the HTBI primer set. A single record per CDR3 protein comes from TCRdb applying MiXCR to the multiplex PCR reads. The table lists more than 600,000 distinct CDR3 sequences, 15% to 20% of them singletons. Sequenced sample: blood. The receptor source for this set is a man in his late teens or twenties with Graves' hyperthyroidism.

This clonotype appeared a few times. V gene TRBV28 combines with J gene TRBJ1-1, with D possibly being TRBD1 (6 bases). CDR3 size: 16 residues. Trimming took 5 bases from V and 0 from J, leaving 16 bases between them. The germline gives CDR1 MDHEN, CDR2 SYDVKM. In nucleotides, the CDR3 is TGTGCCAGCAGTCGAGGGCCGGGACAAATGAACACTGAAGCTTTCTTT. Encoded protein: CASSRGPGQMNTEAFF.

The table lists this clonotype with a few counts. This chain links TRBV7-6 with TRBJ2-3; 8 positions agree with TRBD1. V gave up 6 bases and J gave up 3 bases; unmatched junction bases: 8. This CDR3 has 15 residues. Germline-derived CDR1 and CDR2 are SGHVS and FNYEAQ. CDR3 nucleotides: TGTGCCAGCAGAGACCGGGACAGGCCTACAGATACGCAGTATTTT. This gives the protein CASRDRDRPTDTQYF.

The rearrangement links TRBV14 to TRBJ2-7, with D hard to call. CDR3 length equals 14 residues. CDR1 is SGHDN and CDR2 is FVKESK in the germline V gene. Trimming removed 1 base from V and 1 base from J, with 8 bases in between. The CDR3 coding sequence is TGTGCCAGCAGCCAAGTTTCCAGGTCCTACGAGCAGTACTTC. Its protein is CASSQVSRSYEQYF.

This clonotype was counted a few times. J is TRBJ1-2 and V is TRBV19; TRBD1 matches at 7 bases. After removal of 6 bases from V and 8 bases from J, the junction contained 6 bases not matched to a gene. This CDR3 comprises 12 residues. Germline V gene sequence: CDR1 LNHDA, CDR2 SQIVND (reference sequence). This CDR3 reads CASSRQGGGYTF. The CDR3 DNA reads as TGTGCCAGTAGCAGACAGGGTGGGGGCTACACCTTC.

This clonotype was observed many times. The V and J genes are TRBV28 and TRBJ2-3; 12 positions match TRBD2. J was trimmed by 1 base and V by 4 bases; bases with no gene match: 0. The CDR3 has 15 amino acids. Germline V gene data show CDR1 as MDHEN and CDR2 as SYDVKM. CDR3 residues: CASSSSGRGTDTQYF. CDR3 sequence (DNA): TGTGCCAGCAGTTCTAGCGGGAGGGGCACAGATACGCAGTATTTT.

This clonotype was detected ten times or more. The chain is built from TRBV5-6 and TRBJ1-3, with D hard to call. CDR3 length: 12 amino acids. Germline assignment: CDR1 SGHDT and CDR2 YYEEEE. V dropped 1 base and J dropped 5 bases, with 4 bases sitting between them. This CDR3 is CASSLYRNTIYF. Here the CDR3 DNA reads TGTGCCAGCAGCTTGTATAGAAACACCATATATTTT.

This clonotype has a count of ten or more. CDR3 nucleotide sequence: TGTGCCAGCAGTTTAGTGGGCTCCCCAGGGGAGCAGTTCTTC. Its translation: CASSLVGSPGEQFF. The V gene is TRBV27, the J gene TRBJ2-1; D may be TRBD1 (5 bases). V lost 2 bases and J 10 bases, leaving 15 bases between the germline ends. Per germline, CDR1 MNHEY and CDR2 SMNVEV (reference sequence). The CDR3 is 14 residues long.

This clonotype has only one observation. This chain joins TRBV7-9 and TRBJ2-1, with TRBD2 matching 10 bases. Germline CDR1 and CDR2: SEHNR and FQNEAQ (reference sequence). There are 15 residues in the CDR3. Trimming took 5 bases from V and 5 from J; bases not matched to a gene: 6. The CDR3 loop reads CASSHTSGKDNEQFF. CDR3 nucleotide sequence: TGTGCCAGCAGCCACACTAGCGGGAAGGACAATGAGCAGTTCTTC.

The chain uses TRBV18 and TRBJ1-3; D gene ambiguous. Germline loops: CDR1 KGHSH, CDR2 LQKENI. V was cut by 4 bases and J by 0 bases, with 16 bases left in between. This CDR3 region has 17 residues. The CDR3 DNA is TGTGCCAGCTCACTCAGCTCCCAGAGCGTCTCTGGAAACACCATATATTTT. Amino acid sequence: CASSLSSQSVSGNTIYF.

This clonotype was detected ten times or more. V gene TRBV28 combines with J gene TRBJ1-5, with 7 bases fitting TRBD1. J gave up 6 bases and V 6 bases, and 5 bases lay outside the gene matches. Germline-derived CDR1 and CDR2 are MDHEN and SYDVKM. CDR3 length equals 13 residues. The CDR3 protein is CASRVTGFQPQHF. The CDR3 DNA reads as TGTGCCAGCAGGGTGACAGGGTTTCAGCCCCAGCATTTT.

This clonotype was seen repeatedly, ten times or more. The chain uses TRBV20-1 and TRBJ2-1; perhaps TRBD2 as D (6 bases). CDR1 is DFQATT and CDR2 is SNEGSKA in the germline V gene (reference sequence). V gave up 3 bases and J gave up 8 bases, with 17 bases separating them. The CDR3 is 14 amino acids. This CDR3 is CSASGDWALDEQFF. The CDR3 DNA reads TGCAGTGCTAGTGGGGACTGGGCTCTCGATGAGCAGTTCTTC.

The chain joins TRBV20-1 to TRBJ2-5; a possible D gene is TRBD2 (7 bases). The CDR3 consists of 13 residues. V gave up 2 bases and J gave up 4 bases, with 11 bases separating them. Germline V gene sequence: CDR1 DFQATT, CDR2 SNEGSKA (reference sequence). CDR3 bases: TGCAGTGCTAGAAGGGGGGGCCGAGAGACCCAGTACTTC. Encoded protein: CSARRGGRETQYF.

This clonotype turned up a few times. The J gene is TRBJ2-6, the V gene TRBV4-3; 10 bases line up with TRBD1. The V and J ends lost 4 bases and 2 bases, in that order; junction bases with no gene match: 8. Per germline, CDR1 LGHNA and CDR2 YSLEER. This CDR3 comprises 18 residues. CDR3 sequence: CASSPRDRGSPGANVLTF. In DNA, the CDR3 is TGCGCCAGCAGCCCGCGGGACAGGGGTTCTCCTGGGGCCAACGTCCTGACTTTC.

This clonotype was counted ten times or more. This chain uses TRBV28 with TRBJ2-7; the D is unclear. This CDR3 has 17 residues. Germline V gives CDR1 MDHEN, CDR2 SYDVKM. The V end lost 3 bases, the J end lost 4 bases, and 22 bases lay between the germline ends. CDR3: CASSFPRAWQAAYEQYF. The DNA of the CDR3 is TGTGCCAGCAGTTTCCCCCGGGCGTGGCAGGCGGCTTACGAGCAGTACTTC.

The chain joins TRBV7-9 to TRBJ2-1; 8 bases line up with TRBD2. With V trimmed by 1 base and J by 4 bases, 12 bases remained unmatched. This CDR3 comprises 18 residues. Per the germline V gene, CDR1 is SEHNR and CDR2 is FQNEAQ (reference sequence). CDR3 residues: CASSLVTPLAGGYNEQFF. CDR3 DNA sequence: TGTGCCAGCAGCTTAGTAACCCCTCTCGCGGGAGGATACAATGAGCAGTTCTTC.

This clonotype has just a few counts. This rearrangement joins TRBV6-5 to TRBJ1-2, with D unclear. V dropped 4 bases and J dropped 6 bases, with 3 bases sitting between them. CDR1 MNHEY and CDR2 SVGAGI come from the germline V gene. The CDR3 consists of 10 residues. The CDR3 DNA reads as TGTGCCAGCAGTTCTGATGGCTACACCTTC. It codes for CASSSDGYTF.

This clonotype was picked up a small number of times. This sequence joins TRBV20-1 and TRBJ2-7; no firm D call. The V and J ends lost 0 bases and 7 bases respectively, with 19 bases between them. Germline V lookup: CDR1 DFQATT, CDR2 SNEGSKA (reference sequence). CDR3 length: 15 residues. The CDR3 reads CSARDFAGPPEEQYF. The CDR3 nucleotides read TGCAGTGCTAGAGATTTCGCCGGGCCGCCGGAGGAGCAGTACTTC.

The rearrangement uses TRBV3-1 and TRBJ2-7; 7 nucleotides agree with TRBD1. The CDR3 runs to 14 residues. Germline CDR1 and CDR2: LGHDT and YNNKEL (reference sequence). V was pared by 6 bases and J by 1 base, with 6 bases of the junction left unmatched. The CDR3 sequence is CASRGTDSSYEQYF. CDR3 DNA: TGTGCCAGCAGAGGGACAGATTCTTCCTACGAGCAGTACTTC.

This clonotype was seen at least ten times. The chain recombines TRBV28 with TRBJ2-1, with a possible D match to TRBD1 (6 bases). Germline V lookup: CDR1 MDHEN, CDR2 SYDVKM. V lost 2 bases and J lost 8, with 16 bases in between. The CDR3 runs 15 residues. This CDR3 is CASSLAGTSFHEQFF. CDR3 nucleotides: TGTGCCAGCAGTTTAGCCGGGACATCGTTCCATGAGCAGTTCTTC.

This clonotype occurred once. The rearrangement links TRBV6-1 to TRBJ2-1; TRBD2 is a possible D gene (6 bases). Trimming took 0 bases from V and 13 from J, leaving 19 bases between them. The CDR3 runs to 15 residues. Germline V CDR1 and CDR2: MNHNS, SASEGT. The CDR3 bases are TGTGCCAGCAGTGAAGCGGGGGGACTGGACGGGGAACAGTTCTTC. This gives the protein CASSEAGGLDGEQFF.

Concerning this clonotype itself: A much more abundant neighbour one base away suggests this may be a read error. The J gene is TRBJ2-1, the V gene TRBV7-2, with D maybe TRBD2 (5 bases). CDR3 size: 14 residues. V was shortened by 4 bases and J by 5 bases, with 12 bases between the two germline ends. The germline gives CDR1 SGHTA, CDR2 FQGNSA. The CDR3 loop is CASSSGWGNNEQFF. CDR3 sequence (DNA): TGTGCCAGCAGCTCGGGATGGGGTAACAATGAGCAGTTCTTC.